This TCR beta chain was recovered during a study of PD-1 blockade in classical Hodgkin lymphoma. The CDR3 is made up of 14 amino acids. Germline-derived CDR1 and CDR2 are SGHDT and YYEEEE. V was shortened by 0 bases and J by 0 bases, with 3 bases between the two germline ends. Clones were sequenced by immunoSEQ multiplex PCR, and TCRdb holds only the in-frame ones, with some missing. The sample yields about 24,000 clones, 69% seen once. This clone appeared once. Its specificity is not known. Whole-study results and caveats: Relapsed/refractory patients reportedly had lower baseline diversity than newly diagnosed patients. By C4D1, diversity of CD4+ TCRs had risen significantly, whereas that of CD8+ TCRs had not.

Each patient's relapse followed autologous stem cell transplantation, and brentuximab vedotin exposure varied. The TCR originated in a human donor with classical Hodgkin lymphoma. This specimen consisted of peripheral blood mononuclear cells (PBMCs), obtained at baseline. V is TRBV5-6 and J is TRBJ1-4; no reliable D call. CDR3 loop: CASSLGTTNEKLFF. The CDR3 DNA reads TGTGCCAGCAGCTTGGGGACAACTAATGAAAAACTGTTTTTT.